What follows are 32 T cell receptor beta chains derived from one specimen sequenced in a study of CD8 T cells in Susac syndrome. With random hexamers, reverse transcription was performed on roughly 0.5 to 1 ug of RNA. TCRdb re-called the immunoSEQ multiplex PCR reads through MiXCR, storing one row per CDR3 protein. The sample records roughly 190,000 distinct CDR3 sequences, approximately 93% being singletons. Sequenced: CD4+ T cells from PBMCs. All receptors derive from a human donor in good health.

CDR3 coding DNA: TGTGCCAGCAGCCACCGACGAGGGTATCAGGGCTACACCTTC. Its translation: CASSHRRGYQGYTF. The genes are TRBV14 and TRBJ1-2; D is ambiguous. Between the trimmed V and J ends, which lost 3 bases and 8 bases, there was a span of 16 bases. Germline CDR1 SGHDN, CDR2 FVKESK. The CDR3 length is 14 residues. Full variable domain (missing parts from reference TRBV14 and TRBJ1-2): EAGVTQFPSHSVIEKGQTVTLRCDPISGHDNLYWYRRVMGKEIKFLLHFVKESKQDESGMPNNRFLAERTGGTYSTLKVQPAELEDSGVYFCASSHRRGYQGYTFGSGTRLTVV.

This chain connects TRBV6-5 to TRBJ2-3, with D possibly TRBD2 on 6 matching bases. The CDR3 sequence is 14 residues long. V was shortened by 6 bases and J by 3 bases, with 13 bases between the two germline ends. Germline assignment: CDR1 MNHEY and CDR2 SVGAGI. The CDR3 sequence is CASRPRDWTDTQYF. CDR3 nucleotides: TGTGCCAGCAGACCCCGGGACTGGACAGATACGCAGTATTTT.

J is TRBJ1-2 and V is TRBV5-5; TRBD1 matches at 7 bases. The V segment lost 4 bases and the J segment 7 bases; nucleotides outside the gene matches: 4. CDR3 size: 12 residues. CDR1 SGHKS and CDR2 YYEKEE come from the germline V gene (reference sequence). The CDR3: CASSGDSSGYTF. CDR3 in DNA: TGTGCCAGCAGCGGGGACAGCAGTGGCTACACCTTC.

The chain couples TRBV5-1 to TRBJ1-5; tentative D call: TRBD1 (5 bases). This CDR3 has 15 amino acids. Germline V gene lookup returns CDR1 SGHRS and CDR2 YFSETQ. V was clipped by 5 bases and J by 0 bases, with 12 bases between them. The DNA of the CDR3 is TGCGCCAGCAGAGAAACAGGACATAGCAATCAGCCCCAGCATTTT. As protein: CASRETGHSNQPQHF.

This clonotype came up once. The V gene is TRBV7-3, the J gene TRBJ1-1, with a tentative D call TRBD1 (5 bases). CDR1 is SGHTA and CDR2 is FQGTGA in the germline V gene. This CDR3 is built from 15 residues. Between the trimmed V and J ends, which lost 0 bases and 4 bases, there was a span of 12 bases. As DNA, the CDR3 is TGTGCCAGCAGCTTAACGCAGGGCCCGGCCACTGAAGCTTTCTTT. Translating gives CASSLTQGPATEAFF.

In DNA form, the CDR3 reads TGTGCCAGTAGTATACCGGGACTACTTACCTACGAGCAGTACTTC. It translates to CASSIPGLLTYEQYF. The genes are TRBV19 and TRBJ2-7; 7 nucleotides align to TRBD2. The J segment lost 2 bases and the V segment lost 2 bases, leaving 6 bases of the junction unmatched. Germline CDR1 reads LNHDA; CDR2 reads SQIVND (reference sequence). There are 15 residues in the CDR3.

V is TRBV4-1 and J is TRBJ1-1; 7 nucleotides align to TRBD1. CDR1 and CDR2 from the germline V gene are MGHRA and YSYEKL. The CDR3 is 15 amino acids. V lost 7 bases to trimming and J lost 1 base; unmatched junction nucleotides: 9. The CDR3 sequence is CASTLSGGGNTEAFF. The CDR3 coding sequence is TGCGCCAGCACTCTCTCAGGGGGGGGGAACACTGAAGCTTTCTTT.

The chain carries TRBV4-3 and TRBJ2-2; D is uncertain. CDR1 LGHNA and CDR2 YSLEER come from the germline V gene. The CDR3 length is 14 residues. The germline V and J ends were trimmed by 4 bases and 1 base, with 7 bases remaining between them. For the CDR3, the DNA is TGCGCCAGCAGCCGAGACCTGAACACCGGGGAGCTGTTTTTT. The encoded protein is CASSRDLNTGELFF.

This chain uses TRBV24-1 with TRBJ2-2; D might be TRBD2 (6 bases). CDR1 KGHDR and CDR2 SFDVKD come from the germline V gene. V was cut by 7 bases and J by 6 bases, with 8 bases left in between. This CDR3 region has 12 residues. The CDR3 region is CATREGAGELFF. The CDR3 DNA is TGTGCCACCAGGGAGGGCGCCGGGGAGCTGTTTTTT.

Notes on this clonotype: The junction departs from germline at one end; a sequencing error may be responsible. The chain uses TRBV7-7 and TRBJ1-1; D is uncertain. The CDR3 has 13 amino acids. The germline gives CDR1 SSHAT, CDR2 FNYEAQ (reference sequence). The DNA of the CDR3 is TGTGCTAGCAGCCCGGATTTGAACACTGAAGCTTTCTTT. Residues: CASSPDLNTEAFF.

The CDR3 region has the DNA TGTGCCACCAAGCAGGGGTCCTTTGGGACCCAGTACTTC. This sequence encodes CATKQGSFGTQYF. The rearrangement links TRBV24-1 to TRBJ2-5, with D tentatively TRBD1 (6 bases). Between the trimmed V and J ends, which lost 8 bases and 7 bases, there was a span of 16 bases. The CDR3 has 13 amino acids. CDR1 is KGHDR and CDR2 is SFDVKD in the germline V gene.

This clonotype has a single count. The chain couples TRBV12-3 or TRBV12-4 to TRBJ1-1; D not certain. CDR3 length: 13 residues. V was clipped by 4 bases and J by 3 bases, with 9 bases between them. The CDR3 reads CASSSESDTEAFF. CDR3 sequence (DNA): TGTGCCAGCAGTTCCGAATCTGACACTGAAGCTTTCTTT.

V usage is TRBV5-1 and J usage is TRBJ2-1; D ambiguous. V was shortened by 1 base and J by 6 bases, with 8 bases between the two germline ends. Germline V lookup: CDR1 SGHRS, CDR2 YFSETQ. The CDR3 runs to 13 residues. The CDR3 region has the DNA TGCGCCAGCAGCTTGTTTCAGGTCAATGAGCAGTTCTTC. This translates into CASSLFQVNEQFF.

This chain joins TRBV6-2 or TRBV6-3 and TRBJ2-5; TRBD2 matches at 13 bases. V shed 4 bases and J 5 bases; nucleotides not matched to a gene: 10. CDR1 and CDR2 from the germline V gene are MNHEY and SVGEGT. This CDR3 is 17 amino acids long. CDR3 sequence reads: CASSSQTSGGFRETQYF. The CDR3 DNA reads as TGTGCCAGCAGTTCTCAGACTAGCGGGGGGTTTCGGGAGACCCAGTACTTC.

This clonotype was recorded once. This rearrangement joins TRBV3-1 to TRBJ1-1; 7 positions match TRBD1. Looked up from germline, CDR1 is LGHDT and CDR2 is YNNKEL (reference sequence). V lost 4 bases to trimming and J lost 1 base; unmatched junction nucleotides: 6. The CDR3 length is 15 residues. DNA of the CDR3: TGTGCCAGCAGCCGTATACGACAGGGGAACACTGAAGCTTTCTTT. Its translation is CASSRIRQGNTEAFF.

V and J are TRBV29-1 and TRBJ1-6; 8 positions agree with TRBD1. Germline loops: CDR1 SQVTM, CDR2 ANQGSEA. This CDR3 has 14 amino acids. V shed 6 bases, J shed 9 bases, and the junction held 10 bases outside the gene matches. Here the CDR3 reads CSVRDRSPVSPLHF. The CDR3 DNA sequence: TGCAGCGTCCGGGACAGGTCACCGGTTTCACCCCTCCACTTT. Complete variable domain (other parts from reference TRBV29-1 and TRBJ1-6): SAVISQKPSRDICQRGTSLTIQCQVDSQVTMMFWYRQQPGQSLTLIATANQGSEATYESGFVIDKFPISRPNLTFSTLTVSNMSPEDSSIYLCSVRDRSPVSPLHFGNGTRLTVT.

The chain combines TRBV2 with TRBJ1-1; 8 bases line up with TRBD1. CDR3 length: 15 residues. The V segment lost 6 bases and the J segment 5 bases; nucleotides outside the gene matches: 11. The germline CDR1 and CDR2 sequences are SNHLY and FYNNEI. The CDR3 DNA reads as TGTGCCAGCAGATTTGACAGGGGCACGGGGACTGAAGCTTTCTTT. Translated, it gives CASRFDRGTGTEAFF.

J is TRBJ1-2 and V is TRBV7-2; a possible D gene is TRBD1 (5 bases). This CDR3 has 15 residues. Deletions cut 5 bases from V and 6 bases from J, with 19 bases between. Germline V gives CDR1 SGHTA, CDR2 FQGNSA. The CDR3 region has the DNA TGTGCCAGCAGCCCCTCGCCAAGGGGCGTGAATGGCTACACCTTC. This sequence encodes CASSPSPRGVNGYTF.

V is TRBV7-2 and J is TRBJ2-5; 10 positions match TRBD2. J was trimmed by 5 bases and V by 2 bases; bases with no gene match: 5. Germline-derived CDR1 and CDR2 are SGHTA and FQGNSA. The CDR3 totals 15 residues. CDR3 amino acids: CASSLSSSGSETQYF. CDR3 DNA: TGTGCCAGCAGCTTAAGTTCTAGCGGGAGCGAGACCCAGTACTTC.

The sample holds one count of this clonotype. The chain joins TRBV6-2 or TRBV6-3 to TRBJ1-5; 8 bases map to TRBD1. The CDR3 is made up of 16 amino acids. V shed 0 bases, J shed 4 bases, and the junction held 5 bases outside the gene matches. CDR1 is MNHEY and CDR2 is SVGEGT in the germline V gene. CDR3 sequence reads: CASSYSGQGGNQPQHF. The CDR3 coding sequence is TGTGCCAGCAGTTACTCCGGACAGGGAGGGAATCAGCCCCAGCATTTT.

CDR3 sequence reads: CASSLSDRYNQPQHF. As DNA, the CDR3 is TGTGCCAGCAGTTTATCAGACAGGTACAATCAGCCCCAGCATTTT. The chain joins TRBV27 to TRBJ1-5; the D gene is possibly TRBD1 (6 bases). Germline CDR1 and CDR2: MNHEY and SMNVEV (reference sequence). Trimming took 0 bases from V and 3 from J, leaving 9 bases between them. The CDR3 consists of 15 residues.

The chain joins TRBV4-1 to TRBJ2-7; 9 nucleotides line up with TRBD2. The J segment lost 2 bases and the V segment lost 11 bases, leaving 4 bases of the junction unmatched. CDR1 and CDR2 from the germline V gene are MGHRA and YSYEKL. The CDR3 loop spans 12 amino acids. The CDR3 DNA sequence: TGCGCCGGGGCGGGGGGGCCCTACGAGCAGTACGTC. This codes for CAGAGGPYEQYV.

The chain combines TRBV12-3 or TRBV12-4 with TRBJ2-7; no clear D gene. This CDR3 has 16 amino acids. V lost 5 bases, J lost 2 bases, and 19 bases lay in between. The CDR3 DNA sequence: TGTGCCAGCAGTCCTCAGGCCGGGCCACCCCCCTACGAGCAGTACTTC. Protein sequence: CASSPQAGPPPYEQYF.

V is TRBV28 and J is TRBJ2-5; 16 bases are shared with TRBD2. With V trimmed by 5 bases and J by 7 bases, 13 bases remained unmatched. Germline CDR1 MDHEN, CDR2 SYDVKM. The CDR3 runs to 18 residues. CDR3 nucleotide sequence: TGTGCCAGCAGTCCCGGAGGGGGACTAGCGGGGGGGCTGGGGACCCAGTACTTC. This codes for CASSPGGGLAGGLGTQYF.

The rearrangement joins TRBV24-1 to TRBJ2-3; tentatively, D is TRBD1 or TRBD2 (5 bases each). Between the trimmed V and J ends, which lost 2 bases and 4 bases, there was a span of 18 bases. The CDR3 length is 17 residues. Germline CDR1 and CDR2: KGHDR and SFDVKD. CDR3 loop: CATSDSGFDRSPDTQYF. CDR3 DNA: TGTGCCACCAGTGATTCGGGGTTCGACAGATCCCCAGATACGCAGTATTTT.

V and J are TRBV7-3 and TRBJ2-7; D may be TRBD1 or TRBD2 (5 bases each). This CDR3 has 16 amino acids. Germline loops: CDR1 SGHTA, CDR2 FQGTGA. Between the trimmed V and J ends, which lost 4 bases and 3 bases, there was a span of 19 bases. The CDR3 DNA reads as TGTGCCAGCAGCTGGAGGTGGGGACGGAGCCTCTACGAGCAGTACTTC. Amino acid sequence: CASSWRWGRSLYEQYF.

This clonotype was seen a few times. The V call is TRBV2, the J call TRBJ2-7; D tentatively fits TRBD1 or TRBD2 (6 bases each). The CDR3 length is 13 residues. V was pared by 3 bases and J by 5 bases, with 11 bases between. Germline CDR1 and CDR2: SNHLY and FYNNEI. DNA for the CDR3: TGTGCCAGCAGTGAGCAGGGGAGGCACGAGCAGTACTTC. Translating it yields CASSEQGRHEQYF.

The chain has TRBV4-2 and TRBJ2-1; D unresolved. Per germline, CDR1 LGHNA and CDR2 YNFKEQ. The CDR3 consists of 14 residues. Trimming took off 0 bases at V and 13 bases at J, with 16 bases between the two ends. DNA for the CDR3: TGTGCCAGCAGCCAAGATAGGTGGCCTGTATTCCAGTTCTTC. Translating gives CASSQDRWPVFQFF.

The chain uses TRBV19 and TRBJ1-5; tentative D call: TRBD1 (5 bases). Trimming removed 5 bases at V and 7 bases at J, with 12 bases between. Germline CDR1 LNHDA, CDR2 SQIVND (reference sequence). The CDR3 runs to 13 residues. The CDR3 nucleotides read TGTGCCAGTAGTCTTCCATGGGGCCAGCCCCAGCATTTT. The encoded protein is CASSLPWGQPQHF.

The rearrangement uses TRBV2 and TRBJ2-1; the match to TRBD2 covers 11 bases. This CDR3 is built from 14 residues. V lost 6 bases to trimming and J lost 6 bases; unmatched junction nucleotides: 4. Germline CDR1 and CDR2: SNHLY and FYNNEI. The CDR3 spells CASRLAGVINEQFF. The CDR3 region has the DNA TGTGCCAGCAGACTAGCGGGGGTCATCAATGAGCAGTTCTTC.

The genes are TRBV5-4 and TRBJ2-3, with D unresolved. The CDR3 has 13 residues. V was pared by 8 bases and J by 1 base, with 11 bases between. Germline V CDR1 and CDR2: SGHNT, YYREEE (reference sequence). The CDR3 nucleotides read TGTGCCAGTCTGACTCTAGGCACAGATACGCAGTATTTT. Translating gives CASLTLGTDTQYF.

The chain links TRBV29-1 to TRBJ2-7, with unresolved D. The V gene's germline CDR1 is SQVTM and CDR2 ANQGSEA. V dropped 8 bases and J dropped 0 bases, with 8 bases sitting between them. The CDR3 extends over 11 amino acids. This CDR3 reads CSYRVSYEQYF. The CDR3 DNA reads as TGCAGCTACCGGGTCTCCTACGAGCAGTACTTC.